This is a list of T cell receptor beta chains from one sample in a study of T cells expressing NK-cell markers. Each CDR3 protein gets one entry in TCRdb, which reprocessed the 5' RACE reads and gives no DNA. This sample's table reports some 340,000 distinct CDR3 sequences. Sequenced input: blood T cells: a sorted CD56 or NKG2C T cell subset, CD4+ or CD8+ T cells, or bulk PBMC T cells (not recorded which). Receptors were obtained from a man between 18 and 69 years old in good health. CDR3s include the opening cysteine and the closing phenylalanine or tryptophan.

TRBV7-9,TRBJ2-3,CASSAADTQYF
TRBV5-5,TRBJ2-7,CASSLLWGGYEQYF
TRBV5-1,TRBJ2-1,CASSSGGGSNNEQFF
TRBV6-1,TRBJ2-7,CASSATLGPYEQYF
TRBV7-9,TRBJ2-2,CAIALGTGELFF
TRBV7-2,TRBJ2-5,CASRLAGGKETQYF
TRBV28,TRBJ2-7,CASISRDSAYEQYF
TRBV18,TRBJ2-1,CASSPSGGRFEQFF
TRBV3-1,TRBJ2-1,CASSPLTGASYNEQFF
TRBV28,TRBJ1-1,CASSLGDPGARAFF
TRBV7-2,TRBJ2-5,CASSLGVGTETQYF
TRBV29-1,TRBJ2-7,CSAGTETYEQYF
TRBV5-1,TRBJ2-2,CASSVLTSGGVTGELFF
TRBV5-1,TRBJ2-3,CASRTASGAADTQYF
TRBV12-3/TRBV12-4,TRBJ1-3,CASSSRTGTGNTIYF
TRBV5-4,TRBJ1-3,CASSLMKANTIYF
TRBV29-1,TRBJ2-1,CSVVRLAGGLSSYNEQFF
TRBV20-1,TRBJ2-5,CSVRPQRGAPGAQYF
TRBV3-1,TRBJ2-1,CASSQGTRAGQFF
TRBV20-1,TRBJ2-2,CSAPTSKNTGELFF
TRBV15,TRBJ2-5,CATSRAIGLGGETQYF
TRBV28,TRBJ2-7,CASSTTSYEQYF
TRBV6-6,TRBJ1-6,CASRQTGGSYNSPLHF
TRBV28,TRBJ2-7,CASSLGLGPWQYF
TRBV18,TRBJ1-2,CASSPSGTVHGYTF
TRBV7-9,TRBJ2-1,CASSLAIGRPSLFF
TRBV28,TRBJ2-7,CASTTGTGIHEQYF
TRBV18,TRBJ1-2,CASSPRTGEANYGYTF
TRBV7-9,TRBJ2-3,CASSLGRGSSGDTQYF
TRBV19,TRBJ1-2,CASSIARTGDRWGYTF
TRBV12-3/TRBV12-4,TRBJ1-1,CASSQGQSDTEAFF
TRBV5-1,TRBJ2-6,CASSSGLVAGANVLTF